The T cell receptor (beta chain) under discussion was sequenced for a study of T cell changes during pregnancy in multiple sclerosis. Sequencing used immunoSEQ multiplex PCR; TCRdb keeps in-frame clones, though not all of them. Of tens of thousands of clones listed, around 94% are singletons. Sequencing was performed on peripheral blood, taken in the third trimester of pregnancy. The sequence was collected from a female donor with multiple sclerosis, enrolled in a pregnancy study.

The CDR3 DNA is TGTGCCAGCAGTTTGGGACAGGGGACCTACGAGCAGTACTTC. This translates into CASSLGQGTYEQYF. The V gene is TRBV27, the J gene TRBJ2-7; 10 nucleotides align to TRBD1. Trimming took 3 bases from V and 2 from J; bases not matched to a gene: 1. CDR3 length: 14 residues. CDR1 is MNHEY, CDR2 SMNVEV, per germline (reference sequence).